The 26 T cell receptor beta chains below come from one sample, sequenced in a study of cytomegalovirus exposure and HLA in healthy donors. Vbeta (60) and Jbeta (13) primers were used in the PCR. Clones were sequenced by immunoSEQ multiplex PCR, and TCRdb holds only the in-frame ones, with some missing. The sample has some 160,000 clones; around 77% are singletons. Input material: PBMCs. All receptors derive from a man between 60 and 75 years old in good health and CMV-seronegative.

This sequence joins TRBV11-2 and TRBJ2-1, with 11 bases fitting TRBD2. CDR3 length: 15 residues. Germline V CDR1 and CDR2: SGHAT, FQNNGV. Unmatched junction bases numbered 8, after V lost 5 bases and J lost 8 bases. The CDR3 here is CASSIALAGVDEQFF. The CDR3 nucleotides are TGTGCCAGCAGCATCGCACTAGCGGGGGTGGATGAGCAGTTCTTC.

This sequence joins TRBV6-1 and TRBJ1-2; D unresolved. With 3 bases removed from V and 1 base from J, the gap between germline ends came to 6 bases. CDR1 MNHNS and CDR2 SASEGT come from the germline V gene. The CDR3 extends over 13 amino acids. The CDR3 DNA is TGTGCCAGCAGTGAGGCGGATAACTATGGCTACACCTTC. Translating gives CASSEADNYGYTF.

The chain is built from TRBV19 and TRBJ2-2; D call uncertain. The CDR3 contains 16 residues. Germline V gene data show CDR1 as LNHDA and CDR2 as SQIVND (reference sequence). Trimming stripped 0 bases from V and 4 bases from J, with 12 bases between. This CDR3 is CASSIDTPGSTGELFF. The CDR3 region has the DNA TGTGCCAGTAGTATAGATACCCCCGGTAGCACCGGGGAGCTGTTTTTT.

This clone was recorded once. CDR3 in amino acids: CSVEEASGFINEQFF. CDR3 bases: TGCAGCGTTGAAGAGGCTAGCGGGTTTATCAATGAGCAGTTCTTC. This chain uses TRBV29-1 with TRBJ2-1; 8 bases fit TRBD2. The V and J ends lost 0 bases and 6 bases, in that order; junction bases with no gene match: 7. In germline, CDR1 is SQVTM, CDR2 ANQGSEA. The CDR3 contains 15 residues.

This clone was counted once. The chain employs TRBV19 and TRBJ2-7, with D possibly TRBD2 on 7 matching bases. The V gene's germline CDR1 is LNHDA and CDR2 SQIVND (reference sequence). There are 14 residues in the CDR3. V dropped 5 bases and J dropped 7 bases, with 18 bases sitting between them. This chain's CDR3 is CASSPLRGGSEQYF. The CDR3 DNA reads TGTGCCAGTAGTCCTCTAAGGGGGGGGAGTGAGCAGTACTTC. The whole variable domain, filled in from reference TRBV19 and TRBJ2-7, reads DGGITQSPKYLFRKEGQNVTLSCEQNLNHDAMYWYRQDPGQGLRLIYYSQIVNDFQKGDIAEGYSVSREKKESFPLTVTSAQKNPTAFYLCASSPLRGGSEQYFGPGTRLTVT.

For the CDR3, the DNA is TGTGCCAGCAGCTTAGCGCTGGCCTACCGCCCGGTCCTTGAGGGCACCTTC. It codes for CASSLALAYRPVLEGTF. The rearrangement links TRBV7-8 to TRBJ1-2; no firm D call. The CDR3 consists of 17 residues. The V end was cut by 0 bases, the J end by 13 bases, with 27 bases between. Germline CDR1 SGHVS, CDR2 FQNEAQ. The full variable domain, in which reference TRBV7-8 and TRBJ1-2 provide the parts outside the CDR3, is GAGVSQSPRYKVAKRGQDVALRCDPISGHVSLFWYQQALGQGPEFLTYFQNEAQLDKSGLPSDRFFAERPEGSVSTLKIQRTQQEDSAVYLCASSLALAYRPVLEGTFGSGTRLTVV.

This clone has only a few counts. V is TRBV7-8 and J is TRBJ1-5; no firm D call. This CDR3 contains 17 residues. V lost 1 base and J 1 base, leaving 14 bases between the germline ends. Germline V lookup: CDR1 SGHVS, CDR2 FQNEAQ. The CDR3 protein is CASSLELRGVSNQPQHF. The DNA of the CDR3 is TGTGCCAGCAGCTTAGAACTTCGGGGAGTAAGCAATCAGCCCCAGCATTTT.

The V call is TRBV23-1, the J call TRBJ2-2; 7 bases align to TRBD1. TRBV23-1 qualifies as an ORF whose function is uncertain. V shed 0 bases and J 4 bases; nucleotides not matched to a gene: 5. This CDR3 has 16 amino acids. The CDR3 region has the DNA TGCGCCAGCAGTCAATCAGGGGGCCTGGGCACCGGGGAGCTGTTTTTT. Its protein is CASSQSGGLGTGELFF.

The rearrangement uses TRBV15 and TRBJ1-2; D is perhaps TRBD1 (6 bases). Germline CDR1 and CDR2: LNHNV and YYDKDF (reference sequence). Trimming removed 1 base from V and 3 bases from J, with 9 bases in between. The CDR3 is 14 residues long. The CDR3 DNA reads TGTGCCACCAGCAGAGTATCAGGGGACTATGGCTACACCTTC. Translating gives CATSRVSGDYGYTF.

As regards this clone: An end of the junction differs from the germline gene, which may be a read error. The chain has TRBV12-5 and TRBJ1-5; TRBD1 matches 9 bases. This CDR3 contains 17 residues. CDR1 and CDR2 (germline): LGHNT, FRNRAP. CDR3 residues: CASGAPETGGSYQPQNF. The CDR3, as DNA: TGTGCTAGTGGTGCCCCCGAGACAGGGGGATCATATCAGCCCCAGAATTTT.

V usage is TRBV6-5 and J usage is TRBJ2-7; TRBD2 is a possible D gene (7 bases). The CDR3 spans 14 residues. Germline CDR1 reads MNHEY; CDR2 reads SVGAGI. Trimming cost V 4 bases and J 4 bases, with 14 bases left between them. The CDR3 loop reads CASSFGGGGYEQYF. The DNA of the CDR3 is TGTGCCAGCAGTTTCGGGGGAGGGGGTTACGAGCAGTACTTC.

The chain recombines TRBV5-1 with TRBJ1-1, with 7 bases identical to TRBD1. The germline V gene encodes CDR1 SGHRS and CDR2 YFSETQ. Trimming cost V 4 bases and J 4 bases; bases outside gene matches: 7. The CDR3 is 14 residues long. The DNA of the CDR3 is TGCGCCAGCAGCCTGGGACAGACGATCACTGAAGCTTTCTTT. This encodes CASSLGQTITEAFF.

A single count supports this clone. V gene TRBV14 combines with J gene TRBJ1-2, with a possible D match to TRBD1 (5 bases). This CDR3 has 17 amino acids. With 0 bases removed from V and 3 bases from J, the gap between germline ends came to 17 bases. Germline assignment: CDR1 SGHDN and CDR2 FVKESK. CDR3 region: CASSQDRRTTAYYGYTF. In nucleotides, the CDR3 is TGTGCCAGCAGCCAAGATCGAAGAACGACAGCATACTATGGCTACACCTTC.

CDR3 protein: CAISEAGWDQPQHF. The CDR3 DNA reads as TGTGCCATCAGTGAGGCAGGGTGGGATCAGCCCCAGCATTTT. V gene TRBV10-3 combines with J gene TRBJ1-5; D is possibly TRBD1 (5 bases). The germline V and J ends were trimmed by 2 bases and 5 bases, with 10 bases remaining between them. The germline V gene encodes CDR1 ENHRY and CDR2 SYGVKD. The CDR3 extends over 14 amino acids.

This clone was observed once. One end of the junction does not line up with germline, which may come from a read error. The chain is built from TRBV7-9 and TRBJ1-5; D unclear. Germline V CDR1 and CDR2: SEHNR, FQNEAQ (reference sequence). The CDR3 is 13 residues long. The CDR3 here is CSSSLAFDQPQHF. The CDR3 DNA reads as TGTTCCAGCAGCTTAGCGTTCGATCAGCCCCAGCATTTT.

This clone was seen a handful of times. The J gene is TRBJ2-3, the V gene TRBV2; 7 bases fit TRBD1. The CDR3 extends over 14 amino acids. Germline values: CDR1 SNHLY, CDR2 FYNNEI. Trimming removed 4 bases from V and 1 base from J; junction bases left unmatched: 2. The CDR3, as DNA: TGTGCCAGCAGTGGACAGGGCCGCACAGATACGCAGTATTTT. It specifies CASSGQGRTDTQYF. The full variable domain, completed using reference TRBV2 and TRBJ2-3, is EPEVTQTPSHQVTQMGQEVILRCVPISNHLYFYWYRQILGQKVEFLVSFYNNEISEKSEIFDDQFSVERPDGSNFTLKIRSTKLEDSAMYFCASSGQGRTDTQYFGPGTRLTVL.

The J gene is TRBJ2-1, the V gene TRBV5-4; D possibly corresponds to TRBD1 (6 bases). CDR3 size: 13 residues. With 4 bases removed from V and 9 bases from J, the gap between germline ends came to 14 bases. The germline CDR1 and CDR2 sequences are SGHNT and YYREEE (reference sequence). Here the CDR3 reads CASSRAQGGEQFF. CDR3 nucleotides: TGTGCCAGCAGCCGAGCACAGGGCGGTGAGCAGTTCTTC.

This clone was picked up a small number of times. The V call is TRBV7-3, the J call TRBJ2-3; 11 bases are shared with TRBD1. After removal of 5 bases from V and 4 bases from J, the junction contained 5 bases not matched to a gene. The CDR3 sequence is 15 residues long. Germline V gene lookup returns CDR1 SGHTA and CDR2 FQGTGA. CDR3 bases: TGTGCCAGCAGCGCGGACAGGGGGCGCTCAGATACGCAGTATTTT. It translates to CASSADRGRSDTQYF.

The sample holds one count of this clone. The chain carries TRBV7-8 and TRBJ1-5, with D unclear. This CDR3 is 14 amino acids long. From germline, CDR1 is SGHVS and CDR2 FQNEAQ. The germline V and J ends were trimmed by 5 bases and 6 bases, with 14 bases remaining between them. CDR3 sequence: CASSTRVVGQPQHF. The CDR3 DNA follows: TGTGCCAGCAGCACTCGGGTCGTCGGTCAGCCCCAGCATTTT.

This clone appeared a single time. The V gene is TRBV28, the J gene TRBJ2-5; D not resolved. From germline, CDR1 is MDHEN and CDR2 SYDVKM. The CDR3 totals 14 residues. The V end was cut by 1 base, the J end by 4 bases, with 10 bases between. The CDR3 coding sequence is TGTGCCAGCAGTTTATTATCCGGCGGAGAGACCCAGTACTTC. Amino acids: CASSLLSGGETQYF.

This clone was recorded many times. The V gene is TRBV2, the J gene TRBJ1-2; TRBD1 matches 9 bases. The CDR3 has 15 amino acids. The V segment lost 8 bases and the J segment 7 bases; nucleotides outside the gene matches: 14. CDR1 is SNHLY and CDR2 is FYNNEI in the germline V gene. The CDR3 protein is CASALANRGQFGYTF. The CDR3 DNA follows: TGTGCCAGCGCCCTAGCTAACAGGGGGCAATTTGGCTACACCTTC. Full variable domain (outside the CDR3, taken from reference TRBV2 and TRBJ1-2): EPEVTQTPSHQVTQMGQEVILRCVPISNHLYFYWYRQILGQKVEFLVSFYNNEISEKSEIFDDQFSVERPDGSNFTLKIRSTKLEDSAMYFCASALANRGQFGYTFGSGTRLTVV.

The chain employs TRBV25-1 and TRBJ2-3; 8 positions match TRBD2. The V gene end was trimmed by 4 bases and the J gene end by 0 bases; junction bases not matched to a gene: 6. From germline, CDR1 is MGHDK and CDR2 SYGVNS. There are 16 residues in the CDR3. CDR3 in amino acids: CASSAFSGMSTDTQYF. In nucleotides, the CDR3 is TGTGCCAGCAGTGCCTTTAGCGGGATGAGCACAGATACGCAGTATTTT.

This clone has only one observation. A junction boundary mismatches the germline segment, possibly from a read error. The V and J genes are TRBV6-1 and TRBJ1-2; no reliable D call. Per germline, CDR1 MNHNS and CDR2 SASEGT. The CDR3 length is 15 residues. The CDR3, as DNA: TGTGCCAGCAGAGGGATCGGACGGACTAACTATGGCTACCCCTTC. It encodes CASRGIGRTNYGYPF.

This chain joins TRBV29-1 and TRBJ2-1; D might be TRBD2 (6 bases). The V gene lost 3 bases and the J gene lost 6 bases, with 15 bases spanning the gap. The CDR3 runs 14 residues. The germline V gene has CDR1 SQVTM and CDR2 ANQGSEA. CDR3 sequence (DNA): TGCAGCGTTGACGCTGATAGCGGAGTCAATGAGCAGTTCTTC. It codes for CSVDADSGVNEQFF.

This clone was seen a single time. The CDR3 DNA follows: TGTGCCAGCAGCAGGGGGTCGGGCGCTGAAGCTTTCTTT. It translates to CASSRGSGAEAFF. This rearrangement joins TRBV27 to TRBJ1-1, with TRBD1 matching 7 bases. V shed 6 bases and J 6 bases; nucleotides not matched to a gene: 7. In germline, CDR1 is MNHEY, CDR2 SMNVEV (reference sequence). There are 13 residues in the CDR3.

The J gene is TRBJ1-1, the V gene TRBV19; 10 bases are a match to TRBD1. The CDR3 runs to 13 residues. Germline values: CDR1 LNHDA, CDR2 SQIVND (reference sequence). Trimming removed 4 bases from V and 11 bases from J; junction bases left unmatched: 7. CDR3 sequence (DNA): TGTGCCAGTAGTAGGGGACAGGGGTGGGCTGCTTTCTTT. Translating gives CASSRGQGWAAFF.